Here is one TCR beta chain with its context. Produced via immunoSEQ multiplex PCR; TCRdb's table is partial and in-frame only. The repertoire holds approximately 50,000 clones, with about four fifths as singletons. Looked up from germline, CDR1 is SGHTA and CDR2 is FQGTGA. CDR3 length equals 16 residues. J gave up 4 bases and V 5 bases, and 7 bases lay outside the gene matches. This specimen comes from a study of blood T cell repertoires in COVID-19. Source material: peripheral blood. The TCR comes from a woman of 80 years or more with COVID-19, enrolled during active disease. The rearrangement links TRBV7-3 to TRBJ2-1, with 11 bases identical to TRBD2. Here the CDR3 DNA reads TGTGCCAGCAGCCCGGCCTTAGCGGGAGGGTACAATGAGCAGTTCTTC. Protein sequence: CASSPALAGGYNEQFF.